The TCR beta chain under discussion was sequenced for a study of T-cell memory formation after mild COVID-19. Overall study findings and caveats: A subset of responding clones appeared in pre-infection memory, suggesting cross-reactive memory joined.

The germline V and J ends were trimmed by 4 bases and 5 bases, with 12 bases remaining between them. Per the germline V gene, CDR1 is SGHRS and CDR2 is YFSETQ. CDR3 length: 13 amino acids. Using its own MiXCR run on the 5' RACE reads, TCRdb lists one record per CDR3 protein. Here the sample spans just over 400,000 distinct CDR3 sequences, about a quarter being singletons. This clonotype was detected only a few times. Its antigen is as yet unknown. The TCR originated in an adult woman who had mild COVID-19 (a few samples of this study predate the infection). Cell type and time point are not known. This sequence joins TRBV5-1 and TRBJ2-5; D not resolved. The sequenced sample was PBMCs or a T cell subset sorted from them (not recorded which). The CDR3 region is CASSQVRLETQYF. The CDR3 nucleotides read TGCGCCAGCAGCCAGGTGCGGTTGGAGACCCAGTACTTC.